This TCR beta chain was sequenced during a study of identical twins. Study-level points and caveats: It was out-of-frame TCR alpha sharing in monozygotic twins that models underestimated. A partial confounding effect on zero-insertion analyses could come from invariant MAIT and iNKT cells.

Template switching, a step in the protocol, added a universal primer site, and cDNA carried unique molecular identifiers. TCRdb reanalysed the 5' RACE reads using MiXCR and keeps one entry per CDR3 protein. The sample holds 350,000 to 500,000 distinct CDR3 sequences, about a fifth seen once. A note on this clonotype: No antigen is known for it.

The V end was cut by 2 bases, the J end by 9 bases, with 8 bases between. The CDR3 has 11 amino acids. CDR1 is DFQATT, CDR2 SNEGSKA, per germline (reference sequence). The sample taken for sequencing was naive T cells sorted from blood. This chain connects TRBV20-1 to TRBJ2-1, with D unclear. The sequence was collected from a man in his forties or fifties in good health. The CDR3 is CSARMVLEQFF. The CDR3, as DNA: TGCAGTGCTAGAATGGTCCTTGAGCAGTTCTTC.